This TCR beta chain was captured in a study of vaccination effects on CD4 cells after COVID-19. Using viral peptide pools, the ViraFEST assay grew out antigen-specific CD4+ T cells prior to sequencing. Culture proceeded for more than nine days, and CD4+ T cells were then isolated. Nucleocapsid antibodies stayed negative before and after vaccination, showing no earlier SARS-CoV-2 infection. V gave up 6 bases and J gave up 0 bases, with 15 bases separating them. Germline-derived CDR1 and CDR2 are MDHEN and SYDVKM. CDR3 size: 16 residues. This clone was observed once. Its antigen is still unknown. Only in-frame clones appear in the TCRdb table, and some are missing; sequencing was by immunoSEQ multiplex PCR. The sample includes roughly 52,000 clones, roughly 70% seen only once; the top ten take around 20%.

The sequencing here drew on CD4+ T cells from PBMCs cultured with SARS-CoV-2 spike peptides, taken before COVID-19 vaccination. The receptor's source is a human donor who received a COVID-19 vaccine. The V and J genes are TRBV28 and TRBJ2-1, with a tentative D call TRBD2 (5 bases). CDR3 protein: CASRVPGLSSYNEQFF. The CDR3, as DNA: TGTGCCAGCAGGGTCCCGGGGTTAAGCTCCTACAATGAGCAGTTCTTC. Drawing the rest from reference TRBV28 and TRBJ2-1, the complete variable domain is DVKVTQSSRYLVKRTGEKVFLECVQDMDHENMFWYRQDPGLGLRLIYFSYDVKMKEKGDIPEGYSVSREKKERFSLILESASTNQTSMYLCASRVPGLSSYNEQFFGPGTRLTVL.